This passage covers 11 T cell receptor beta chains from one sample sequenced in a study of cytomegalovirus exposure and HLA in healthy donors. PCR used 60 Vbeta primers and 13 Jbeta primers. The data were produced by immunoSEQ multiplex PCR, yet TCRdb's version contains in-frame clones alone and is incomplete. The table has 130,000 or so clones, 75% seen once. The material sequenced was PBMCs. These receptors all stem from a woman aged 35 to 49 in good health and CMV-seropositive.

The chain has TRBV6-5 and TRBJ1-2; 7 bases are a match to TRBD1. Germline values: CDR1 MNHEY, CDR2 SVGAGI. After removal of 6 bases from V and 3 bases from J, the junction contained 4 bases not matched to a gene. The CDR3 sequence is 13 residues long. The CDR3, as DNA: TGTGCCAGCAGACGCGACAGGGACTATGGCTACACCTTC. It translates to CASRRDRDYGYTF.

The CDR3: CASSLGRDRGRRVQAFF. CDR3 bases: TGTGCCAGCAGTTTAGGCAGGGACAGGGGGCGGCGGGTCCAAGCTTTCTTT. The chain has TRBV28 and TRBJ1-1, with TRBD1 identical over 12 bases. The CDR3 covers 17 residues. In germline, CDR1 is MDHEN, CDR2 SYDVKM. The J segment lost 9 bases and the V segment lost 2 bases, leaving 13 bases of the junction unmatched.

This chain links TRBV5-4 with TRBJ1-5; a possible D gene is TRBD1 (6 bases). CDR1 is SGHNT, CDR2 YYREEE, per germline (reference sequence). The CDR3 is 14 residues long. Deletions cut 4 bases from V and 2 bases from J, with 10 bases between. This chain's CDR3 is CASSLQGGNQPQHF. The DNA for the CDR3 is TGTGCCAGCAGCCTACAGGGAGGCAATCAGCCCCAGCATTTT.

The genes are TRBV28 and TRBJ2-1, with 7 bases lining up with TRBD2. Trimming took 4 bases from V and 5 from J; bases not matched to a gene: 11. Per the germline V gene, CDR1 is MDHEN and CDR2 is SYDVKM. CDR3 size: 16 residues. The CDR3 bases are TGTGCCAGCAGTTCCTTTTCGGGAGGTCAACACAATGAGCAGTTCTTC. Translating it yields CASSSFSGGQHNEQFF.

The chain links TRBV27 to TRBJ2-3; D is unclear. The CDR3 runs to 14 residues. Germline V gives CDR1 MNHEY, CDR2 SMNVEV (reference sequence). Trimming cost V 7 bases and J 3 bases, with 14 bases left between them. The CDR3 DNA is TGTGCCAGCACAGCTCCCTACGGGACAGATACGCAGTATTTT. Amino acid sequence: CASTAPYGTDTQYF.

The chain is built from TRBV28 and TRBJ2-2; 12 bases agree with TRBD2. The V gene end was trimmed by 5 bases and the J gene end by 1 base; junction bases not matched to a gene: 11. CDR1 and CDR2 from the germline V gene are MDHEN and SYDVKM. The CDR3 totals 19 residues. The CDR3 DNA follows: TGTGCCAGCAGTCATATACCGACTAGCGGGAGTATGAACACCGGGGAGCTGTTTTTT. It codes for CASSHIPTSGSMNTGELFF.

V gene TRBV4-3 combines with J gene TRBJ2-1; TRBD1 matches 9 bases. Trimming cost V 0 bases and J 8 bases; bases outside gene matches: 11. The V gene's germline CDR1 is LGHNA and CDR2 YSLEER. The CDR3 has 17 amino acids. CDR3 in DNA: TGCGCCAGCAGCCAAGAATCGCGGACAGGGGATATCGATGAGCAGTTCTTC. It encodes CASSQESRTGDIDEQFF.

The chain employs TRBV15 and TRBJ2-1; no reliable D call. This CDR3 comprises 14 residues. V was clipped by 1 base and J by 10 bases, with 14 bases between them. The V gene's germline CDR1 is LNHNV and CDR2 YYDKDF (reference sequence). For the CDR3, the DNA is TGTGCCACCAGCAGAGCCACCAGCGCCGGGGAGCAGTTCTTC. Amino acids: CATSRATSAGEQFF.

V is TRBV9 and J is TRBJ1-1; 9 positions match TRBD1. Germline trimming cut 0 bases from V and 5 bases from J; bases unmatched to any gene: 11. Germline V lookup: CDR1 SGDLS, CDR2 YYNGEE. The CDR3 contains 17 residues. CDR3 residues: CASSVDQQGALRTEAFF. The CDR3, as DNA: TGTGCCAGCAGCGTAGATCAACAGGGGGCGTTAAGGACTGAAGCTTTCTTT.

The V call is TRBV19, the J call TRBJ2-1, with 14 positions matching TRBD2. The V segment lost 3 bases and the J segment 3 bases; nucleotides outside the gene matches: 4. Germline V gene sequence: CDR1 LNHDA, CDR2 SQIVND (reference sequence). This CDR3 is built from 17 residues. The CDR3 nucleotides are TGTGCCAGTAGTATTGCGGGACTAGCGGGGGACTACAATGAGCAGTTCTTC. Its translation: CASSIAGLAGDYNEQFF.

The chain links TRBV5-1 to TRBJ1-1, with TRBD1 identical over 7 bases. The CDR3 loop spans 14 amino acids. Germline CDR1 is SGHRS and CDR2 is YFSETQ. V was clipped by 8 bases and J by 3 bases; unmatched bases: 10. The CDR3 nucleotides read TGCGCCAGTCGGACAGGCGCTTGGGACACTGAAGCTTTCTTT. This translates into CASRTGAWDTEAFF.